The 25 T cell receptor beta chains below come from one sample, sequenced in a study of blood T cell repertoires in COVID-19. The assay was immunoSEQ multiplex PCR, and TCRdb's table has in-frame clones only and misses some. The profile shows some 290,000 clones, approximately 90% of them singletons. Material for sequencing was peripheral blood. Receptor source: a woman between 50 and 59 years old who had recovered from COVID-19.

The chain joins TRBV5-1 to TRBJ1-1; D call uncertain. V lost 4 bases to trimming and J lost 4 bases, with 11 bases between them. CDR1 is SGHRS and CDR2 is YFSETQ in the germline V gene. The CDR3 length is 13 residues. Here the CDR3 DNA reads TGCGCCAGCAGCCGGGAAGGCGGCACTGAAGCTTTCTTT. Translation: CASSREGGTEAFF.

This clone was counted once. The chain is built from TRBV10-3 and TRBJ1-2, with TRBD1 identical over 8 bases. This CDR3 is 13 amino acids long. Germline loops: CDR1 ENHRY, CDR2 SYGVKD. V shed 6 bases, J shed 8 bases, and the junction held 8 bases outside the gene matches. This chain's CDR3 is CAIRTGDSGGYTF. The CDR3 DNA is TGTGCCATCAGGACAGGGGATTCGGGAGGCTACACCTTC.

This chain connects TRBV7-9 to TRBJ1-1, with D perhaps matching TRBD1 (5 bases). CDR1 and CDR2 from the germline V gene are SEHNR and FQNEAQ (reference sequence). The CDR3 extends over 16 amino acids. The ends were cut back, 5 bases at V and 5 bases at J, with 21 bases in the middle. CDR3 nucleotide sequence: TGTGCCAGCAGCAAAGGTTGGGTGGGGGGTTGGACTGAAGCTTTCTTT. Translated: CASSKGWVGGWTEAFF. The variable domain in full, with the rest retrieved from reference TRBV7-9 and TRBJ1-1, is DTGVSQNPRHKITKRGQNVTFRCDPISEHNRLYWYRQTLGQGPEFLTYFQNEAQLEKSRLLSDRFSAERPKGSFSTLEIQRTEQGDSAMYLCASSKGWVGGWTEAFFGQGTRLTVV.

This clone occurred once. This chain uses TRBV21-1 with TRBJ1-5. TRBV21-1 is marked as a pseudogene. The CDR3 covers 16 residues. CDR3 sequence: CASSKEPGWSNQPQHF. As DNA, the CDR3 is TGTGCCAGCAGCAAAGAACCGGGTTGGAGCAATCAGCCCCAGCATTTT.

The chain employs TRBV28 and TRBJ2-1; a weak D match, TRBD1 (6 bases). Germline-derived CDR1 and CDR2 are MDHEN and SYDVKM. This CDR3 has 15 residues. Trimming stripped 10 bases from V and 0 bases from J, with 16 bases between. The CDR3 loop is CATLQGLGSYNEQFF. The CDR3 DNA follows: TGTGCCACCCTCCAGGGGCTGGGCTCCTACAATGAGCAGTTCTTC.

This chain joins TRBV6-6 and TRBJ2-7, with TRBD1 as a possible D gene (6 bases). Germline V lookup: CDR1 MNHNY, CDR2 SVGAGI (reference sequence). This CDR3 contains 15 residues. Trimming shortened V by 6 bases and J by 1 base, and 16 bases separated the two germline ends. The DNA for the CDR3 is TGTGCCAGCAGCCCAACCGGGACATCTTCCTACGAGCAGTACTTC. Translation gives CASSPTGTSSYEQYF.

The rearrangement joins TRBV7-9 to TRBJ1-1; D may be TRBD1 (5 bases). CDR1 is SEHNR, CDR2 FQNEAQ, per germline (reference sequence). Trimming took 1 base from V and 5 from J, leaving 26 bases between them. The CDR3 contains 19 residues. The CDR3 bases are TGTGCCAGCAGCTTAGGTGAACGCCTAGATTCCGGGGGGGAAACTGAAGCTTTCTTT. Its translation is CASSLGERLDSGGETEAFF.

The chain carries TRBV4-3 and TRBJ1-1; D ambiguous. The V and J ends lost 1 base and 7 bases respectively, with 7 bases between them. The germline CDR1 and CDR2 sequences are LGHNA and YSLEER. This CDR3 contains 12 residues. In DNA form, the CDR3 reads TGCGCCAGCAGCCAAGCACGGGGTGAAGCTTTCTTT. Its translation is CASSQARGEAFF.

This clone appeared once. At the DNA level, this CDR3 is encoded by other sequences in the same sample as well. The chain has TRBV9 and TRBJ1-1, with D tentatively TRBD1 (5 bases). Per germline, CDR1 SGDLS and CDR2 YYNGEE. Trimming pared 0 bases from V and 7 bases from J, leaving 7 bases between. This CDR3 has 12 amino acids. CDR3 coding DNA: TGTGCCAGCAGCGTAGTGGGGGGTGAAGCTTTCTTT. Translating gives CASSVVGGEAFF.

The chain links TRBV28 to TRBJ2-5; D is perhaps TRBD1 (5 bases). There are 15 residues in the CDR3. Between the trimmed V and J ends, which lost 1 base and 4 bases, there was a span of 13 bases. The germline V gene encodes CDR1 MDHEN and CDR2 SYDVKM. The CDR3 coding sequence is TGTGCCAGCAGTTTATATCGGGCAGGGTCAGAGACCCAGTACTTC. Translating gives CASSLYRAGSETQYF.

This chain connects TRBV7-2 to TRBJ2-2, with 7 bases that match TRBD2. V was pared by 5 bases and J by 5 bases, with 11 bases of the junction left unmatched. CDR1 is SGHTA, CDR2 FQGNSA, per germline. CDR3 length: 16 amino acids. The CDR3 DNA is TGTGCCAGCAGCCCTCAGGACGGGAGGAGAACCGGGGAGCTGTTTTTT. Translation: CASSPQDGRRTGELFF.

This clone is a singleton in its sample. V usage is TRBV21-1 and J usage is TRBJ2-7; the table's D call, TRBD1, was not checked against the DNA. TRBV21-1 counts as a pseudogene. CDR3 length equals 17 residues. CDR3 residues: CASSKYPSYGQGDLVNF. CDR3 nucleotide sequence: TGTGCCAGCAGCAAATATCCTTCCTATGGACAGGGAGACCTCGTCAACTTC.

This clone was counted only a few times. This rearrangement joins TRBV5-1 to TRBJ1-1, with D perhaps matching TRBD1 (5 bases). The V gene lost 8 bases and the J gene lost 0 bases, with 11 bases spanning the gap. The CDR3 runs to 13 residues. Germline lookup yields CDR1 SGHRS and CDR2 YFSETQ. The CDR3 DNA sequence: TGCGCCAGTCGACAGTCCCTGAACACTGAAGCTTTCTTT. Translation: CASRQSLNTEAFF.

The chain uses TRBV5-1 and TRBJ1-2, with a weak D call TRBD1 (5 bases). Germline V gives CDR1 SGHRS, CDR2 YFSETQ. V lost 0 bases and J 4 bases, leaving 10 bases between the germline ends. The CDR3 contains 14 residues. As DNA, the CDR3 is TGCGCCAGCAGCTTGGATGGGGGGGTCTATGGCTACACCTTC. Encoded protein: CASSLDGGVYGYTF.

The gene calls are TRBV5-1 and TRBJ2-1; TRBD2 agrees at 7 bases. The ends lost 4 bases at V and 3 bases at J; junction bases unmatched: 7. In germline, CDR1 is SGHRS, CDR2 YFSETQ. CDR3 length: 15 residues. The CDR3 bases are TGCGCCAGCAGCAACGACCCGGGGGGCTACAATGAGCAGTTCTTC. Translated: CASSNDPGGYNEQFF.

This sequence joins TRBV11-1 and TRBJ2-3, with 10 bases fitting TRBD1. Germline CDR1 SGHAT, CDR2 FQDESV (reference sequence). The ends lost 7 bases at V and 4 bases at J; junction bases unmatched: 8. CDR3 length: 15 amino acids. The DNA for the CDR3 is TGTGCCAGCAACGCCGGGACAGGGGAAGCAGATACGCAGTATTTT. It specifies CASNAGTGEADTQYF.

DNA for the CDR3: TGTGCCAGCAGCGTAGCCCCGACTAGGGTGGAGGACACCGGGGAGCTGTTTTTT. It is translated as CASSVAPTRVEDTGELFF. The chain links TRBV9 to TRBJ2-2; possibly TRBD2 for D (6 bases). The germline gives CDR1 SGDLS, CDR2 YYNGEE. The ends were cut back, 0 bases at V and 3 bases at J, with 18 bases in the middle. The CDR3 runs to 18 residues.

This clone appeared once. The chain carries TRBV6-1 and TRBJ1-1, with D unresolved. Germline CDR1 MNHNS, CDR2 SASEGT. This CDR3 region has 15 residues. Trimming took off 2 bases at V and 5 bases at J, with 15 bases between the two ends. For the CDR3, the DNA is TGTGCCAGCAGTGAATTGGAGGGATTGAGGACTGAAGCTTTCTTT. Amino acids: CASSELEGLRTEAFF.

The CDR3 sequence: CASSPGQDGNTIYF. The DNA of the CDR3 is TGTGCCAGCAGCCCGGGACAGGACGGAAACACCATATATTTT. The V call is TRBV9, the J call TRBJ1-3; TRBD1 matches at 8 bases. V gave up 4 bases and J gave up 4 bases; unmatched junction bases: 4. CDR3 length: 14 residues. Germline lookup yields CDR1 SGDLS and CDR2 YYNGEE.

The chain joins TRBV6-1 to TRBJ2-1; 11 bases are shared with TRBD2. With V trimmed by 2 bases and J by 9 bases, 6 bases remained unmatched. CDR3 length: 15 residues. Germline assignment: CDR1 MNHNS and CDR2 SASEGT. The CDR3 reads CASSELAGGVSEQFF. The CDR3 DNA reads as TGTGCCAGCAGTGAACTAGCGGGGGGTGTTAGTGAGCAGTTCTTC.

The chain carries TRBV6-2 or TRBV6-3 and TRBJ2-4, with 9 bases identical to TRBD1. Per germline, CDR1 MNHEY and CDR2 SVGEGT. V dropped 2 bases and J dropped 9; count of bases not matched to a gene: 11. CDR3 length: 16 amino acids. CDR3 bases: TGTGCCAGCAGTTACGACCTCGGGACAGGGTTAGCCATTCAGTACTTC. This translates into CASSYDLGTGLAIQYF.

CDR3 loop: CSASDLTGTSFGYTF. DNA for the CDR3: TGCAGTGCTAGTGACCTTACCGGGACTTCATTTGGCTACACCTTC. This sequence joins TRBV20-1 and TRBJ1-2; perhaps TRBD1 as D (5 bases). CDR3 length: 15 residues. Germline CDR1 and CDR2: DFQATT and SNEGSKA (reference sequence). The germline V and J ends were trimmed by 3 bases and 7 bases, with 21 bases remaining between them.

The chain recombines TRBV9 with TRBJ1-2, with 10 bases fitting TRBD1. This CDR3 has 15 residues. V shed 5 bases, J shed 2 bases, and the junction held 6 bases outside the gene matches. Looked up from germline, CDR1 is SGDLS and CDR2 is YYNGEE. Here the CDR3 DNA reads TGTGCCAGCAGTGGGGACAGGGGAGTAAACTATGGCTACACCTTC. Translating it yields CASSGDRGVNYGYTF.

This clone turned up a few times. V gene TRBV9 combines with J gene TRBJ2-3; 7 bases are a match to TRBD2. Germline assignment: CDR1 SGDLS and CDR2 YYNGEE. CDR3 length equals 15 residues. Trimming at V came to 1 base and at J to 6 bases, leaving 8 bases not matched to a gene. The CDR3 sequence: CASSVLASGQDTQYF. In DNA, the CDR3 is TGTGCCAGCAGCGTATTGGCTAGCGGCCAGGATACGCAGTATTTT.

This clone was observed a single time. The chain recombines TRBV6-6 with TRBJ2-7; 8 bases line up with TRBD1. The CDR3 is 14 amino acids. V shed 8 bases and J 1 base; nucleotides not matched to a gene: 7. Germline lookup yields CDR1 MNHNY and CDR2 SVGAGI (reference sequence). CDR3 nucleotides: TGTGCCAGCCTCCCCGGGACAGGTTCCTACGAGCAGTACTTC. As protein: CASLPGTGSYEQYF.